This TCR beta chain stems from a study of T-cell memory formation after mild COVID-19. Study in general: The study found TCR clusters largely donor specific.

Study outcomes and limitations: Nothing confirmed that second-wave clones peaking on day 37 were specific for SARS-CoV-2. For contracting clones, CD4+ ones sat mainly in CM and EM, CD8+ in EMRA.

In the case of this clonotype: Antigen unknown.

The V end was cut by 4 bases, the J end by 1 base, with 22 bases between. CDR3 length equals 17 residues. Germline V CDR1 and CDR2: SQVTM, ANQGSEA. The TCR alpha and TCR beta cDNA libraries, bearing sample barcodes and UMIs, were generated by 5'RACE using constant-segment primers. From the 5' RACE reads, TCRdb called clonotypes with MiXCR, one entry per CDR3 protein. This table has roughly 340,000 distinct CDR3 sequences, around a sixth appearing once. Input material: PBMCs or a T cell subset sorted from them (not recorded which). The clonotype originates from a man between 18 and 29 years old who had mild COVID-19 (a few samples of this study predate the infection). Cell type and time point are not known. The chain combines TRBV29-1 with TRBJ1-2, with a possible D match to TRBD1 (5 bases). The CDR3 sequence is CSVVLTADKRGNYGYTF. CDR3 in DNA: TGCAGCGTTGTCCTGACAGCAGACAAACGCGGTAACTATGGCTACACCTTC.